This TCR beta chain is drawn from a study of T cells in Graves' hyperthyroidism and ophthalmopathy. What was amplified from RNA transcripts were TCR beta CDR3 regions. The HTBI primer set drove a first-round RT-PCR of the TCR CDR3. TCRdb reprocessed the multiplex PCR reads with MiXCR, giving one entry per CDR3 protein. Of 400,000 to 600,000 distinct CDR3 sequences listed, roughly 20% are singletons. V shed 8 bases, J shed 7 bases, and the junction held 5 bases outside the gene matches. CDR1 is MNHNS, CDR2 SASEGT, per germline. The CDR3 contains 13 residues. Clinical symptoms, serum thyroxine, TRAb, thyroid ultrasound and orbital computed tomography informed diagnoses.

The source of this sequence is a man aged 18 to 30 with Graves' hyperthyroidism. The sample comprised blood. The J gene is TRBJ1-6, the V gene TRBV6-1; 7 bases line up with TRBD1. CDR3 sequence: CASRPGQNSPLHF. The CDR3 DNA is TGTGCCAGCCGACCGGGACAGAATTCACCCCTCCACTTT.